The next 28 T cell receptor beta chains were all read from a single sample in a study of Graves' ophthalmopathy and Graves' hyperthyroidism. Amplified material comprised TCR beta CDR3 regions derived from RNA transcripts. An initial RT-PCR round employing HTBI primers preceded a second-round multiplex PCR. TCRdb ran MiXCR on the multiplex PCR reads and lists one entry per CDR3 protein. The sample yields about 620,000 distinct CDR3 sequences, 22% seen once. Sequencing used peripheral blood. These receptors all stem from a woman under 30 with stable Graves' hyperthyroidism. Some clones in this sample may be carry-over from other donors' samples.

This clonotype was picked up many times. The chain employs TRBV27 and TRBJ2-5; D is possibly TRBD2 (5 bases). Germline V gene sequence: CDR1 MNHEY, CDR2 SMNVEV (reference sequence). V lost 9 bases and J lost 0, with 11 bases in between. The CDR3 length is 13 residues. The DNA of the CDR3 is TGTGCCAGTGGAGGCCAGAACCAAGAGACCCAGTACTTC. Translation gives CASGGQNQETQYF.

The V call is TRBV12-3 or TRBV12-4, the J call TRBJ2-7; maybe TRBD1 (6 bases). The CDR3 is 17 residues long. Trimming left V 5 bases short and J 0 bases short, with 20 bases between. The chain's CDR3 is CASSLEWGQGSSYEQYF. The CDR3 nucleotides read TGTGCCAGCAGTCTCGAGTGGGGGCAGGGCAGCTCCTACGAGCAGTACTTC.

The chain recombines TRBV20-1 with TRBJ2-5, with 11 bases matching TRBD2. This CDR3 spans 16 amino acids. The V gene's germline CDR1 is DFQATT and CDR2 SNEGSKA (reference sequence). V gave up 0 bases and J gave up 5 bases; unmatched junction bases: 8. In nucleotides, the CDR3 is TGCAGTGCTAGAGAGGGGACTAGCGGACCTATGGAGACCCAGTACTTC. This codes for CSAREGTSGPMETQYF.

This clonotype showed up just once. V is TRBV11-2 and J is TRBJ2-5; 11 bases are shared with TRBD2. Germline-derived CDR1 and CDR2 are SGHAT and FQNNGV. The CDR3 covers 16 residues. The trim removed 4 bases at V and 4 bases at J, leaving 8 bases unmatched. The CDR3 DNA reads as TGTGCCAGCAGCTCGGGGACTAGCGGAAATACAGAGACCCAGTACTTC. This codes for CASSSGTSGNTETQYF.

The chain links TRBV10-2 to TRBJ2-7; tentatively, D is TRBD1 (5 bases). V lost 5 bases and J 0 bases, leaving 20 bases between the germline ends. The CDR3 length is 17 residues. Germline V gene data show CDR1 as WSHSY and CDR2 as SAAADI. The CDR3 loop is CASSFSHRTAVSYEQYF. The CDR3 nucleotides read TGCGCCAGCAGTTTTTCCCACAGGACGGCGGTCTCCTACGAGCAGTACTTC.

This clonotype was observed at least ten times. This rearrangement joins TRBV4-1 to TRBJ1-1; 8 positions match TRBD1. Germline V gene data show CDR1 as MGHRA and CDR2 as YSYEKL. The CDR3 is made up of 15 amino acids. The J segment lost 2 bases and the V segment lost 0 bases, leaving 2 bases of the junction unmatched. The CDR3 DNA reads TGCGCCAGCAGCCAAGACAGGGGGCGAAACACTGAAGCTTTCTTT. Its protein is CASSQDRGRNTEAFF.

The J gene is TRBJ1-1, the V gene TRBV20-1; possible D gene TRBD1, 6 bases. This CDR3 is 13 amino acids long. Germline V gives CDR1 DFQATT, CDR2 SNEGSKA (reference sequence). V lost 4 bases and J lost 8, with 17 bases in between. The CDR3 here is CSAITTGIGEAFF. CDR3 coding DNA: TGCAGTGCTATCACGACAGGTATTGGCGAAGCTTTCTTT.

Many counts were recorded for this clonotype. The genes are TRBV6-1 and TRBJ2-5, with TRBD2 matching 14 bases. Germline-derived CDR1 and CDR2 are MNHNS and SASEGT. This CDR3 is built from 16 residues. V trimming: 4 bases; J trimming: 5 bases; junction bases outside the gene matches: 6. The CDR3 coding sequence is TGTGCCAGCAGTGTGACTAGCGGGGGGGCCTGGGAGACCCAGTACTTC. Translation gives CASSVTSGGAWETQYF.

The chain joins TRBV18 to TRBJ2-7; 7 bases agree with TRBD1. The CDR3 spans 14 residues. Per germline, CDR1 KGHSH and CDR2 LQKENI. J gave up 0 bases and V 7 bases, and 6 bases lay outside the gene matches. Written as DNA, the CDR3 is TGTGCCAGCTTGCCGGGACAGAGCTCCTACGAGCAGTACTTC. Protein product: CASLPGQSSYEQYF. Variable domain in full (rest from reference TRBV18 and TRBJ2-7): NAGVMQNPRHLVRRRGQEARLRCSPMKGHSHVYWYRQLPEEGLKFMVYLQKENIIDESGMPKERFSAEFPKEGPSILRIQQVVRGDSAAYFCASLPGQSSYEQYFGPGTRLTVT.

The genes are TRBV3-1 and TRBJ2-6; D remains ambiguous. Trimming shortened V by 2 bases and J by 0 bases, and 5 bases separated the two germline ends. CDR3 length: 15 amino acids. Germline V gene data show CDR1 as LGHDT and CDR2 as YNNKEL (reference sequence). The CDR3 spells CASSQSRSGANVLTF. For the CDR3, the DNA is TGTGCCAGCAGCCAATCACGCTCTGGGGCCAACGTCCTGACTTTC.

The DNA for the CDR3 is TGCAGCGTTAATCCGAGCACAGATACGCAGTATTTT. It is translated as CSVNPSTDTQYF. This chain uses TRBV29-1 with TRBJ2-3; the D is unclear. Trimming took 5 bases from V and 0 from J, leaving 6 bases between them. From germline, CDR1 is SQVTM and CDR2 ANQGSEA. The CDR3 totals 12 residues.

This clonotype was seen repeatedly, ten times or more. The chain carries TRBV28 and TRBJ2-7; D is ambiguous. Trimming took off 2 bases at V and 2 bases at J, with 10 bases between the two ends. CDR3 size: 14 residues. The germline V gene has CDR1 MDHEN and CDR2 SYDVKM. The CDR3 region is CASSLGVRPYEQYF. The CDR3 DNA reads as TGTGCCAGCAGTTTAGGAGTCAGACCCTACGAGCAGTACTTC.

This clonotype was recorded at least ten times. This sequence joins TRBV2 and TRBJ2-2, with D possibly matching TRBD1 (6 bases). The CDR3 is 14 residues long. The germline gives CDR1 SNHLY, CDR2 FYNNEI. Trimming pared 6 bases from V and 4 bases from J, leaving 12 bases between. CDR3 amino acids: CASRGFRGTGELFF. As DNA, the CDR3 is TGTGCCAGCAGGGGATTCAGGGGCACCGGGGAGCTGTTTTTT.

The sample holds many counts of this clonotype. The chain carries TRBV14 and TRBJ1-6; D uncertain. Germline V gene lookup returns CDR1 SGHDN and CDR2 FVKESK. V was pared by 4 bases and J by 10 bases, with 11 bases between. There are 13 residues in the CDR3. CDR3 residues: CASSPPDKSPLHF. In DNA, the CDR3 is TGTGCCAGCAGCCCGCCTGACAAGTCACCCCTCCACTTT. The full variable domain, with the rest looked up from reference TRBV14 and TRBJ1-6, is EAGVTQFPSHSVIEKGQTVTLRCDPISGHDNLYWYRRVMGKEIKFLLHFVKESKQDESGMPNNRFLAERTGGTYSTLKVQPAELEDSGVYFCASSPPDKSPLHFGNGTRLTVT.

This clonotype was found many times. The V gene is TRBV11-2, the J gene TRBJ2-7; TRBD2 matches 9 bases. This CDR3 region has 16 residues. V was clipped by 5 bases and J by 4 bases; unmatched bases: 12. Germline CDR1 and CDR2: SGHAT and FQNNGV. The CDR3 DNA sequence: TGTGCCAGCAGCCCGGTTGGCGGGAGGGCCTTTTACGAGCAGTACTTC. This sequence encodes CASSPVGGRAFYEQYF.

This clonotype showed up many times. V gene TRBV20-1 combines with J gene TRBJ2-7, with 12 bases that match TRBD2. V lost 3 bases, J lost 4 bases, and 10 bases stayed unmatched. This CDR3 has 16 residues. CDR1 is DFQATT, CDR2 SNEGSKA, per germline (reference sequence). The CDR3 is CSARPPSGRAFYEQYF. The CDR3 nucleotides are TGCAGTGCTAGGCCCCCTAGCGGGAGGGCTTTTTACGAGCAGTACTTC.

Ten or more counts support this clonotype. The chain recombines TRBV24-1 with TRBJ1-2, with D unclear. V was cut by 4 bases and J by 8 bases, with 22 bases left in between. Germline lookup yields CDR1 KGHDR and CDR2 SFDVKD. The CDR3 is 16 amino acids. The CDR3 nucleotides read TGTGCCACCAGTGACCCTCCTAGAAGGGAGGTAGGGGGCTACACCTTC. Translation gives CATSDPPRREVGGYTF.

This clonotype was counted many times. The DNA for the CDR3 is TGTGCCAGCTACAGGGGGCTTGGGAACACTGAAGCTTTCTTT. This gives the protein CASYRGLGNTEAFF. The chain recombines TRBV6-5 with TRBJ1-1, with TRBD1 matching 9 bases. This CDR3 region has 14 residues. V trimming: 8 bases; J trimming: 1 base; junction bases outside the gene matches: 5. The germline V gene encodes CDR1 MNHEY and CDR2 SVGAGI.

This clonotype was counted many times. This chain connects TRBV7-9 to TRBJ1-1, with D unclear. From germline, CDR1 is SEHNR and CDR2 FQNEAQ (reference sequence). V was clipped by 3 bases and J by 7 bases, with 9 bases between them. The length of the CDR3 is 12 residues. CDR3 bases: TGTGCCAGCAGCTTCCCTCTTGGTGAAGCTTTCTTT. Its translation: CASSFPLGEAFF. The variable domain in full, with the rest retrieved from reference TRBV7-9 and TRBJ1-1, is DTGVSQNPRHKITKRGQNVTFRCDPISEHNRLYWYRQTLGQGPEFLTYFQNEAQLEKSRLLSDRFSAERPKGSFSTLEIQRTEQGDSAMYLCASSFPLGEAFFGQGTRLTVV.

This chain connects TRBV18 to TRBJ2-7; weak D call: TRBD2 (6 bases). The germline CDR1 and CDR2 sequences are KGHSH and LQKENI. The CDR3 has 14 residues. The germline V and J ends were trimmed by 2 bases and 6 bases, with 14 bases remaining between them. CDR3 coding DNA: TGTGCCAGCTCACCAGGAGGGGTTAGGGGCGAGCAGTACTTC. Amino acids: CASSPGGVRGEQYF.

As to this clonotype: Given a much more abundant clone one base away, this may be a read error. The CDR3 here is CASITGTVGNQPQHF. CDR3 bases: TGTGCCAGCATTACCGGGACAGTCGGCAATCAGCCCCAGCATTTT. This sequence joins TRBV28 and TRBJ1-5; 7 positions agree with TRBD1. The V segment lost 7 bases and the J segment 2 bases; nucleotides outside the gene matches: 8. The CDR3 contains 15 residues. The V gene's germline CDR1 is MDHEN and CDR2 SYDVKM.

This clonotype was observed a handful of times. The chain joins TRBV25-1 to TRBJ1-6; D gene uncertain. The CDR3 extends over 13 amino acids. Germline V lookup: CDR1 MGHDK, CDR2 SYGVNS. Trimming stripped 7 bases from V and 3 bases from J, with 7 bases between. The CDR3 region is CASTGFYNSPLHF. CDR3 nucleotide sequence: TGTGCCAGCACCGGCTTCTATAATTCACCCCTCCACTTT. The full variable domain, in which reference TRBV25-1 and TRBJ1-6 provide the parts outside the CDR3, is EADIYQTPRYLVIGTGKKITLECSQTMGHDKMYWYQQDPGMELHLIHYSYGVNSTEKGDLSSESTVSRIRTEHFPLTLESARPSHTSQYLCASTGFYNSPLHFGNGTRLTVT.

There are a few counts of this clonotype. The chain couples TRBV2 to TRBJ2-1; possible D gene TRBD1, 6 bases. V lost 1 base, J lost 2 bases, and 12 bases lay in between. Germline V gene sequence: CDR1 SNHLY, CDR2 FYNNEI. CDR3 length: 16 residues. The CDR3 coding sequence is TGTGCCAGCAGTGAAGGGTGGGGGCCCACCTACAATGAGCAGTTCTTC. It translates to CASSEGWGPTYNEQFF.

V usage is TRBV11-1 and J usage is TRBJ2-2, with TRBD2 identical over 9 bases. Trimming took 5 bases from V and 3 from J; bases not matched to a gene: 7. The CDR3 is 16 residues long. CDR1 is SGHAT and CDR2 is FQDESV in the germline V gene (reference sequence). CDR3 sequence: CASSPLAGADTGELFF. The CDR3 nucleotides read TGTGCCAGCAGCCCTTTAGCGGGAGCGGACACCGGGGAGCTGTTTTTT.

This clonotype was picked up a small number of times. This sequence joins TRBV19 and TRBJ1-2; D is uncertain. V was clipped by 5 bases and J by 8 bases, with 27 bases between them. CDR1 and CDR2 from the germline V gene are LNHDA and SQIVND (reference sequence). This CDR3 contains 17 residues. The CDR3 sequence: CASSPEEWPGLDGGYTF. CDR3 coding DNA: TGTGCCAGTAGTCCCGAGGAGTGGCCCGGGCTGGACGGCGGCTACACCTTC.

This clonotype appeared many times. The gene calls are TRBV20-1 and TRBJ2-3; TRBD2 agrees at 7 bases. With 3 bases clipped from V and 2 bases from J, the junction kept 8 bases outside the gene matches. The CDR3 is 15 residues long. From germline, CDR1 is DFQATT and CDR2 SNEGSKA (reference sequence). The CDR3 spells CSASYVSGFTDTQYF. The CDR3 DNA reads TGCAGTGCTAGTTACGTTAGCGGGTTCACAGATACGCAGTATTTT.

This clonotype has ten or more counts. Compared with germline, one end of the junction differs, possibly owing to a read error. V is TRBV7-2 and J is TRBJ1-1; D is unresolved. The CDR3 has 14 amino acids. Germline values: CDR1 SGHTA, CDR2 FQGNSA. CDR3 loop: CAGSLRPMNTEAFF. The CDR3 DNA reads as TGTGCCGGCAGCTTAAGACCAATGAACACTGAAGCTTTCTTT.

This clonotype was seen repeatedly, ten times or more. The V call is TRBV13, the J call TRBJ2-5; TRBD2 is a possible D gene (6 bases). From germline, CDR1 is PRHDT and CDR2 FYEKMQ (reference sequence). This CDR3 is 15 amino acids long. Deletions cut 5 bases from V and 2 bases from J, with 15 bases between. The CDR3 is CASSGTGVRQETQYF. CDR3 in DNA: TGTGCCAGCAGCGGAACGGGAGTCCGACAAGAGACCCAGTACTTC.